This passage covers 24 T cell receptor beta chains from one sample sequenced in a study of shared clonotypes between healthy human individuals. Some clones are missing from TCRdb's copy, which holds only in-frame ones; the method was immunoSEQ multiplex PCR. The table includes approximately 1,500,000 clones, over 95% detected once. Sequencing input: naive CD4+ T cells sorted from blood. Sample subset: CD45RA+ positively selected. The receptor source for this set is a man between 25 and 39 years old in good health.

The V and J genes are TRBV19 and TRBJ2-1; 11 bases agree with TRBD2. The CDR3 sequence is 17 residues long. V shed 10 bases and J 4 bases; nucleotides not matched to a gene: 15. Germline assignment: CDR1 LNHDA and CDR2 SQIVND (reference sequence). This CDR3 is CATSRLAGGGSYNEQFF. CDR3 DNA: TGTGCCACCTCGAGGCTAGCGGGAGGAGGGAGTTACAATGAGCAGTTCTTC.

The chain links TRBV4-3 to TRBJ1-1; 10 bases align to TRBD1. Germline V gene data show CDR1 as LGHNA and CDR2 as YSLEER. With 3 bases clipped from V and 5 bases from J, the junction kept 6 bases outside the gene matches. This CDR3 comprises 15 residues. The CDR3 reads CASSQPGTGVTEAFF. The DNA of the CDR3 is TGCGCCAGCAGCCAGCCCGGGACAGGGGTGACTGAAGCTTTCTTT.

This sequence joins TRBV30 and TRBJ1-3; D uncertain. The CDR3 covers 13 residues. Trimming shortened V by 0 bases and J by 2 bases, and 5 bases separated the two germline ends. The V gene's germline CDR1 is GTSNPN and CDR2 SVGIG (reference sequence). The CDR3 DNA is TGTGCCTGGAGTGTCCAGACTGGAAACACCATATATTTT. Protein product: CAWSVQTGNTIYF.

V is TRBV5-1 and J is TRBJ1-1; no clear D gene. Trimming stripped 2 bases from V and 1 base from J, with 12 bases between. This CDR3 is built from 15 residues. Germline V lookup: CDR1 SGHRS, CDR2 YFSETQ. The CDR3 loop is CASSFGRSENTEAFF. Written as DNA, the CDR3 is TGCGCCAGCAGCTTCGGACGTTCGGAGAACACTGAAGCTTTCTTT.

The chain couples TRBV30 to TRBJ2-7; D is ambiguous. Germline CDR1 is GTSNPN and CDR2 is SVGIG (reference sequence). The CDR3 has 13 residues. V dropped 6 bases and J dropped 2 bases, with 14 bases sitting between them. The CDR3 DNA is TGTGCCTGCCGAATTGACAATGCCTACGAGCAGTACTTC. Protein sequence: CACRIDNAYEQYF.

The rearrangement links TRBV11-1 to TRBJ2-1, with 10 bases fitting TRBD2. The V gene's germline CDR1 is SGHAT and CDR2 FQDESV (reference sequence). V shed 2 bases, J shed 5 bases, and the junction held 3 bases outside the gene matches. The CDR3 is 15 residues long. CDR3 sequence: CASSLRLAGDNEQFF. In DNA, the CDR3 is TGTGCCAGCAGCTTAAGGCTAGCGGGAGACAATGAGCAGTTCTTC.

This sequence joins TRBV6-5 and TRBJ1-1; a possible D gene is TRBD1 (5 bases). V was clipped by 0 bases and J by 10 bases, with 12 bases between them. Germline values: CDR1 MNHEY, CDR2 SVGAGI. This CDR3 is built from 13 residues. In DNA, the CDR3 is TGTGCCAGCAGTTACTCCACGGGGGGGACAGCTTTCTTT. It encodes CASSYSTGGTAFF.

The rearrangement uses TRBV30 and TRBJ1-1; D unclear. The CDR3 has 13 residues. Germline CDR1 reads GTSNPN; CDR2 reads SVGIG (reference sequence). V lost 1 base to trimming and J lost 1 base, with 7 bases between them. The chain's CDR3 is CAWSGRANTEAFF. Here the CDR3 DNA reads TGTGCCTGGAGTGGGAGGGCGAACACTGAAGCTTTCTTT.

The CDR3: CASSPQVRDEQFF. CDR3 DNA: TGTGCCAGCAGCCCACAAGTCAGGGATGAGCAGTTCTTC. This chain links TRBV4-2 with TRBJ2-1; tentative D call: TRBD1 (5 bases). V shed 4 bases and J shed 8 bases, with 12 bases lying between them. Looked up from germline, CDR1 is LGHNA and CDR2 is YNFKEQ. This CDR3 is 13 amino acids long.

The rearrangement uses TRBV5-4 and TRBJ2-7; 10 bases are a match to TRBD2. The CDR3 contains 15 residues. V trimming: 4 bases; J trimming: 5 bases; junction bases outside the gene matches: 9. Germline lookup yields CDR1 SGHNT and CDR2 YYREEE (reference sequence). CDR3 sequence: CASSPTSGKFDEQYF. As DNA, the CDR3 is TGTGCCAGCAGCCCAACTAGCGGGAAGTTTGACGAGCAGTACTTC.

V usage is TRBV25-1 and J usage is TRBJ1-4; 8 nucleotides line up with TRBD1. The CDR3 is 13 amino acids. The germline gives CDR1 MGHDK, CDR2 SYGVNS. V dropped 7 bases and J dropped 8; count of bases not matched to a gene: 6. CDR3 sequence reads: CASTWTGPEKLFF. Written as DNA, the CDR3 is TGTGCCAGCACTTGGACAGGGCCGGAAAAACTGTTTTTT.

The CDR3 region has the DNA TGTGCCAGCAGCCCGGACTCAATCTCCTACGAGCAGTACTTC. Amino acid sequence: CASSPDSISYEQYF. The V call is TRBV5-6, the J call TRBJ2-7; D is possibly TRBD2 (5 bases). This CDR3 is 14 amino acids long. Between the trimmed V and J ends, which lost 4 bases and 0 bases, there was a span of 11 bases. Germline V gives CDR1 SGHDT, CDR2 YYEEEE.

The chain joins TRBV28 to TRBJ2-7; 8 bases fit TRBD2. Trimming took 6 bases from V and 4 from J; bases not matched to a gene: 5. Germline CDR1 and CDR2: MDHEN and SYDVKM. The CDR3 contains 13 residues. The DNA for the CDR3 is TGTGCCAGCAGGTCAGCGGGAGTTTACGAGCAGTACTTC. It specifies CASRSAGVYEQYF.

The chain recombines TRBV18 with TRBJ1-2; 8 bases fit TRBD1. The CDR3 is made up of 17 amino acids. V was pared by 2 bases and J by 5 bases, with 13 bases of the junction left unmatched. Germline loops: CDR1 KGHSH, CDR2 LQKENI. CDR3 protein: CASSPEYGQGARYGYTF. The DNA of the CDR3 is TGTGCCAGCTCACCAGAATACGGGCAGGGGGCGCGGTATGGCTACACCTTC.

V is TRBV9 and J is TRBJ2-3; 9 nucleotides line up with TRBD2. V gave up 3 bases and J gave up 6 bases; unmatched junction bases: 8. Germline assignment: CDR1 SGDLS and CDR2 YYNGEE. The CDR3 spans 15 residues. The CDR3 loop reads CASSESAAGGDTQYF. The CDR3 nucleotides are TGTGCCAGCAGCGAATCCGCCGCGGGAGGGGATACGCAGTATTTT.

The chain combines TRBV7-8 with TRBJ1-3; 12 nucleotides agree with TRBD1. V trimming: 3 bases; J trimming: 4 bases; junction bases outside the gene matches: 7. The CDR3 is 17 amino acids. Per the germline V gene, CDR1 is SGHVS and CDR2 is FQNEAQ. The CDR3 DNA is TGTGCCAGCAGCTTTACCGGGACAGGGGGCCAAGGAAACACCATATATTTT. Translating it yields CASSFTGTGGQGNTIYF.

The genes are TRBV10-2 and TRBJ2-1; possibly TRBD2 for D (6 bases). Germline loops: CDR1 WSHSY, CDR2 SAAADI. CDR3 length: 13 residues. The V end was cut by 6 bases, the J end by 8 bases, with 14 bases between. The CDR3 bases are TGCGCCAGCAGCCACGGGAGTGGCTATGAGCAGTTCTTC. As protein: CASSHGSGYEQFF.

This clone is a singleton in its sample. V and J are TRBV7-2 and TRBJ2-5, with a weak D call TRBD2 (7 bases). Germline values: CDR1 SGHTA, CDR2 FQGNSA. Trimming cost V 6 bases and J 5 bases, with 22 bases left between them. This CDR3 contains 16 residues. CDR3: CASSSRATGGPETQYF. The CDR3 DNA sequence: TGTGCCAGCAGTTCTAGGGCTACCGGGGGGCCTGAGACCCAGTACTTC.

The chain joins TRBV7-9 to TRBJ2-5; TRBD2 might be the D (5 bases). CDR3 length: 11 residues. V lost 6 bases and J 5 bases, leaving 7 bases between the germline ends. Germline CDR1 and CDR2: SEHNR and FQNEAQ (reference sequence). The CDR3 DNA reads as TGTGCCAGCAGGGGAGAGGAGACCCAGTACTTC. Residues: CASRGEETQYF.

The CDR3 coding sequence is TGCGCCAGCAGTCCGGCCCACGGGACAGCCAATGAAAAACTGTTTTTT. Translation gives CASSPAHGTANEKLFF. The chain has TRBV5-1 and TRBJ1-4, with 7 bases identical to TRBD1. The CDR3 loop spans 16 amino acids. Germline lookup yields CDR1 SGHRS and CDR2 YFSETQ. The J segment lost 5 bases and the V segment lost 5 bases, leaving 12 bases of the junction unmatched.

The V call is TRBV30, the J call TRBJ2-1; possible D gene TRBD2, 6 bases. Germline V gene lookup returns CDR1 GTSNPN and CDR2 SVGIG (reference sequence). This CDR3 has 11 amino acids. The CDR3 spells CLAEPHNEQFF. CDR3 DNA: TGTTTAGCGGAGCCACACAATGAGCAGTTCTTC.

This chain connects TRBV6-5 to TRBJ1-1, with 7 bases that match TRBD1. Germline V gives CDR1 MNHEY, CDR2 SVGAGI. The CDR3 extends over 12 amino acids. With V trimmed by 6 bases and J by 9 bases, 7 bases remained unmatched. CDR3 DNA sequence: TGTGCCAGCAGCCAGGAGACAGGGAAAGCTTTCTTT. This translates into CASSQETGKAFF.

The chain carries TRBV28 and TRBJ2-7; 9 positions agree with TRBD2. With V trimmed by 6 bases and J by 2 bases, 5 bases remained unmatched. In germline, CDR1 is MDHEN, CDR2 SYDVKM. The CDR3 loop spans 14 amino acids. The CDR3 protein is CASSTSGSTYEQYF. The CDR3 nucleotides are TGTGCCAGCAGCACTAGCGGGTCAACCTACGAGCAGTACTTC.

This chain uses TRBV9 with TRBJ2-5; either TRBD1 or TRBD2 may fit D (6 bases each). Germline CDR1 and CDR2: SGDLS and YYNGEE. The length of the CDR3 is 15 residues. V lost 0 bases and J 6 bases, leaving 15 bases between the germline ends. CDR3 sequence (DNA): TGTGCCAGCAGCGTAGAGGCCGGGGGCGGGAAGACCCAGTACTTC. Translated, it gives CASSVEAGGGKTQYF. Using reference TRBV9 and TRBJ2-5 for the parts outside the CDR3, the full variable domain is DSGVTQTPKHLITATGQRVTLRCSPRSGDLSVYWYQQSLDQGLQFLIQYYNGEERAKGNILERFSAQQFPDLHSELNLSSLELGDSALYFCASSVEAGGGKTQYFGPGTRLLVL.